The text below deals with one TCR beta chain. The PCR ran on 60 Vbeta and 13 Jbeta primers. Per the study methods: The count from a later analysis was tens of millions of unique TCR beta chains, some 12 million of them shared. Libraries were prepared by immunoSEQ multiplex PCR; TCRdb keeps only in-frame clonotypes and omits some of them. That table supplies the V and J calls and clone size; D and trimming were determined from the DNA. The top ten clones hold roughly 5.9% of a sample with about 120,000 clones, about 80% of them seen once. These data belong to a study of cytomegalovirus exposure and HLA in healthy donors. The source of this sequence is a woman aged 25-40 years in good health and CMV-seropositive. The specimen was PBMCs.

CDR3 protein: CAISPGASGSYEQYF. CDR3 bases: TGTGCCATCAGCCCCGGGGCTAGCGGCTCCTACGAGCAGTACTTC. The chain uses TRBV10-3 and TRBJ2-7, with TRBD2 matching 7 bases. Trimming cost V 6 bases and J 0 bases; bases outside gene matches: 8. The CDR3 runs to 15 residues. Germline CDR1 reads ENHRY; CDR2 reads SYGVKD.